A single sample is the source of the 27 T cell receptor beta chains below, sequenced in a study of cytomegalovirus exposure and HLA in healthy donors. 60 Vbeta and 13 Jbeta primers were used in PCR. Method: immunoSEQ multiplex PCR; TCRdb's copy keeps in-frame clones and lacks some. Recorded here are 60,000 to 70,000 clones; the top ten clones represent roughly 5.4%. The sequenced material came from PBMCs. These receptors were obtained from a man aged 25 to 45 in good health and CMV-seropositive.

The gene calls are TRBV11-2 and TRBJ2-7; D might be TRBD2 (5 bases). Germline assignment: CDR1 SGHAT and CDR2 FQNNGV. The CDR3 runs 12 residues. Trimming removed 1 base at V and 7 bases at J, with 8 bases between. This CDR3 is CASSLVPGEQYF. The CDR3 DNA is TGTGCCAGCAGCTTAGTCCCGGGAGAGCAGTACTTC.

The chain carries TRBV6-5 and TRBJ1-1, with a weak D call TRBD1 (5 bases). This CDR3 spans 15 amino acids. V lost 2 bases, J lost 1 base, and 11 bases lay in between. Germline V gives CDR1 MNHEY, CDR2 SVGAGI. Here the CDR3 reads CASSYGHRGNTEAFF. The CDR3 DNA reads TGTGCCAGCAGTTACGGACACCGAGGGAACACTGAAGCTTTCTTT.

V and J are TRBV9 and TRBJ2-3, with 11 bases identical to TRBD2. J was trimmed by 3 bases and V by 4 bases; bases with no gene match: 4. Germline V CDR1 and CDR2: SGDLS, YYNGEE. There are 15 residues in the CDR3. CDR3 residues: CASSPGTSGTDTQYF. The CDR3 region has the DNA TGTGCCAGCAGCCCAGGGACTAGCGGAACAGATACGCAGTATTTT. Variable domain in full (rest from reference TRBV9 and TRBJ2-3): DSGVTQTPKHLITATGQRVTLRCSPRSGDLSVYWYQQSLDQGLQFLIQYYNGEERAKGNILERFSAQQFPDLHSELNLSSLELGDSALYFCASSPGTSGTDTQYFGPGTRLTVL.

V usage is TRBV12-5 and J usage is TRBJ2-5; TRBD2 matches at 8 bases. CDR1 and CDR2 (germline): LGHNT, FRNRAP. The junction had 14 bases not matched to a gene; V was cut back by 5 bases and J by 3 bases. The CDR3 runs 17 residues. In DNA form, the CDR3 reads TGTGCTAGTGGTCAACGTCTCTGGACTAGCAGAAAAGAGACCCAGTACTTC. This encodes CASGQRLWTSRKETQYF.

This chain connects TRBV27 to TRBJ1-5; D gene unclear. The CDR3 covers 14 residues. Per the germline V gene, CDR1 is MNHEY and CDR2 is SMNVEV (reference sequence). The V end lost 3 bases, the J end lost 0 bases, and 6 bases lay between the germline ends. CDR3 nucleotides: TGTGCCAGCAGTTTTAGTGGTAGCAATCAGCCCCAGCATTTT. Translated: CASSFSGSNQPQHF.

This chain links TRBV4-1 with TRBJ2-3, with 7 bases fitting TRBD1. This CDR3 spans 15 amino acids. Germline CDR1 reads MGHRA; CDR2 reads YSYEKL. Unmatched junction bases numbered 4, after V lost 2 bases and J lost 2 bases. CDR3 residues: CASSQPTGLTDTQYF. The DNA for the CDR3 is TGCGCCAGCAGCCAACCGACAGGGCTCACAGATACGCAGTATTTT.

This chain joins TRBV19 and TRBJ1-2; D remains unclear. The CDR3 runs 14 residues. Germline V gene data show CDR1 as LNHDA and CDR2 as SQIVND (reference sequence). V was pared by 3 bases and J by 1 base, with 9 bases between. The CDR3 reads CASSILSLNYGYTF. The CDR3 DNA follows: TGTGCCAGTAGTATCCTGTCACTTAACTATGGCTACACCTTC.

The V and J genes are TRBV4-1 and TRBJ2-5; a possible D gene is TRBD2 (7 bases). Germline CDR1 is MGHRA and CDR2 is YSYEKL. V gave up 4 bases and J gave up 5 bases, with 11 bases separating them. The CDR3 loop spans 13 amino acids. The CDR3 DNA reads TGCGCCAGCAGCCGGGAGGGGGGGGAGACCCAGTACTTC. Translated: CASSREGGETQYF.

The V call is TRBV7-9, the J call TRBJ2-7; 7 bases fit TRBD1. The CDR3 length is 14 residues. The germline V gene has CDR1 SEHNR and CDR2 FQNEAQ (reference sequence). J gave up 6 bases and V 5 bases, and 10 bases lay outside the gene matches. CDR3 sequence reads: CASSRDSTPGEQYF. DNA for the CDR3: TGTGCCAGCAGCCGGGACAGCACACCCGGCGAGCAGTACTTC.

On this clone: Relative to the germline gene, one junction end is altered; a read error may explain this. V and J are TRBV4-2 and TRBJ1-1; maybe TRBD1 (5 bases). Germline V gene data show CDR1 as LGHNA and CDR2 as YNFKEQ. The CDR3 has 12 amino acids. The CDR3 region is CASRQGVTEDFF. In DNA, the CDR3 is TGTGCCAGCAGACAAGGGGTGACTGAAGATTTCTTT.

The CDR3 protein is CASSNPGVGGLSTDTQYF. The CDR3 nucleotides read TGTGCCAGCAGTAACCCCGGAGTGGGGGGGCTGAGCACAGATACGCAGTATTTT. This chain connects TRBV25-1 to TRBJ2-3; D may be TRBD2 (7 bases). V dropped 5 bases and J dropped 0 bases, with 21 bases sitting between them. The CDR3 length is 18 residues. The germline V gene encodes CDR1 MGHDK and CDR2 SYGVNS.

This chain joins TRBV7-9 and TRBJ2-3, with 7 bases matching TRBD2. This CDR3 contains 14 residues. J lost 3 bases, V lost 4 bases, and 4 bases had no gene match. The germline CDR1 and CDR2 sequences are SEHNR and FQNEAQ (reference sequence). The CDR3 DNA reads as TGTGCCAGCAGCTCACGGGGGGTTACAGATACGCAGTATTTT. Residues: CASSSRGVTDTQYF.

The CDR3 nucleotides read TGCGCCAGCAGCTTGGAGGGGGGGGCTAACTATGGCTACACCTTC. This encodes CASSLEGGANYGYTF. This chain uses TRBV5-1 with TRBJ1-2, with a possible D match to TRBD1 (6 bases). CDR1 SGHRS and CDR2 YFSETQ come from the germline V gene. Trimming removed 0 bases at V and 0 bases at J, with 9 bases between. This CDR3 region has 15 residues.

V usage is TRBV30 and J usage is TRBJ1-6, with D hard to call. Germline V CDR1 and CDR2: GTSNPN, SVGIG (reference sequence). V gave up 3 bases and J gave up 10 bases, with 16 bases separating them. This CDR3 contains 14 residues. The CDR3 sequence is CAWSQRARLSPLHF. For the CDR3, the DNA is TGTGCCTGGAGCCAGAGGGCCCGTCTCTCACCCCTCCACTTT.

V gene TRBV4-1 combines with J gene TRBJ2-1; tentatively, D is TRBD1 (6 bases). CDR3 length equals 14 residues. Looked up from germline, CDR1 is MGHRA and CDR2 is YSYEKL. Trimming removed 3 bases from V and 4 bases from J, with 10 bases in between. The CDR3 region is CASSHGDIYNEQFF. Here the CDR3 DNA reads TGCGCCAGCAGCCACGGGGACATTTACAATGAGCAGTTCTTC.

CDR3 nucleotides: TGTGCCAGTAGTATAGGGGGACTAGCGGACGAGCAGTACTTC. This codes for CASSIGGLADEQYF. The chain combines TRBV19 with TRBJ2-7; 11 bases line up with TRBD2. V dropped 1 base and J dropped 5; count of bases not matched to a gene: 1. Looked up from germline, CDR1 is LNHDA and CDR2 is SQIVND (reference sequence). CDR3 length: 14 amino acids.

The V gene is TRBV11-3, the J gene TRBJ2-5; TRBD1 might be the D (6 bases). The V gene's germline CDR1 is SGHNT and CDR2 YENEEA. V dropped 1 base and J dropped 1 base, with 10 bases sitting between them. CDR3 length: 15 amino acids. The CDR3 coding sequence is TGTGCCAGCAGCTTAGGCAGGGGTCCCCAAGAGACCCAGTACTTC. Translated: CASSLGRGPQETQYF. Full variable domain (outside the CDR3, taken from reference TRBV11-3 and TRBJ2-5): EAGVVQSPRYKIIEKKQPVAFWCNPISGHNTLYWYLQNLGQGPELLIRYENEEAVDDSQLPKDRFSAERLKGVDSTLKIQPAELGDSAVYLCASSLGRGPQETQYFGPGTRLLVL.

The chain links TRBV29-1 to TRBJ1-2; TRBD1 matches at 7 bases. In germline, CDR1 is SQVTM, CDR2 ANQGSEA. This CDR3 has 13 residues. The ends lost 6 bases at V and 5 bases at J; junction bases unmatched: 9. CDR3 loop: CSVATGTDYGYTF. The CDR3 DNA sequence: TGCAGCGTGGCTACCGGGACAGATTATGGCTACACCTTC.

The chain uses TRBV4-1 and TRBJ1-2; D is ambiguous. This CDR3 is 14 amino acids long. Germline CDR1 reads MGHRA; CDR2 reads YSYEKL. Deletions cut 3 bases from V and 5 bases from J, with 13 bases between. CDR3 protein: CASSQLLGQYGYTF. The CDR3 nucleotides are TGCGCCAGCAGCCAGCTACTAGGGCAGTATGGCTACACCTTC.

The chain has TRBV4-1 and TRBJ2-1; TRBD1 aligns across 9 bases. The CDR3 totals 16 residues. CDR1 and CDR2 from the germline V gene are MGHRA and YSYEKL. The V and J ends lost 1 base and 10 bases, in that order; junction bases with no gene match: 11. CDR3 sequence: CASSQAPRDRAREQFF. CDR3 coding DNA: TGCGCCAGCAGCCAAGCCCCCCGGGACAGGGCTCGGGAGCAGTTCTTC.

V gene TRBV30 combines with J gene TRBJ1-2; 7 positions match TRBD1. This CDR3 has 14 amino acids. V lost 3 bases, J lost 6 bases, and 10 bases stayed unmatched. The germline gives CDR1 GTSNPN, CDR2 SVGIG (reference sequence). In DNA form, the CDR3 reads TGTGCCTGGAGGTTAACAGGGGATCGGGATGGCTACACCTTC. Translation: CAWRLTGDRDGYTF.

The chain links TRBV4-2 to TRBJ2-7; a possible D gene is TRBD2 (5 bases). With 2 bases removed from V and 2 bases from J, the gap between germline ends came to 13 bases. Germline CDR1 and CDR2: LGHNA and YNFKEQ. CDR3 size: 15 residues. DNA for the CDR3: TGTGCCAGCAGCCAAAGCGCGGGCGCAGCCTACGAGCAGTACTTC. Amino acids: CASSQSAGAAYEQYF.

The chain recombines TRBV10-1 with TRBJ2-3; D possibly corresponds to TRBD2 (6 bases). The germline V gene encodes CDR1 WNHNN and CDR2 SYGVQD (reference sequence). The V end lost 4 bases, the J end lost 5 bases, and 10 bases lay between the germline ends. The length of the CDR3 is 13 residues. DNA for the CDR3: TGCGCCAGCAGTGGCGGGACGAGAGATACGCAGTATTTT. This gives the protein CASSGGTRDTQYF.

V is TRBV7-3 and J is TRBJ1-1; 8 bases align to TRBD1. The J segment lost 6 bases and the V segment lost 5 bases, leaving 11 bases of the junction unmatched. Germline CDR1 is SGHTA and CDR2 is FQGTGA. There are 15 residues in the CDR3. CDR3 nucleotide sequence: TGTGCCAGCAGCCCACGACAGGGGACCGCAGCTGAAGCTTTCTTT. This codes for CASSPRQGTAAEAFF.

The chain uses TRBV4-1 and TRBJ2-1; TRBD1 is a possible D gene (6 bases). Deletions cut 5 bases from V and 2 bases from J, with 13 bases between. Per the germline V gene, CDR1 is MGHRA and CDR2 is YSYEKL. The CDR3 totals 15 residues. For the CDR3, the DNA is TGCGCCAGCAGCTCACAGGGATCGGCCTACAATGAGCAGTTCTTC. Encoded protein: CASSSQGSAYNEQFF.

In DNA form, the CDR3 reads TGTGCCAGTAGTTCGCAGGTGAATCAGCCCCAGCATTTT. Protein sequence: CASSSQVNQPQHF. The chain links TRBV19 to TRBJ1-5; D not certain. This CDR3 spans 13 amino acids. The V end lost 5 bases, the J end lost 4 bases, and 9 bases lay between the germline ends. Germline V gene sequence: CDR1 LNHDA, CDR2 SQIVND (reference sequence).

The rearrangement uses TRBV4-1 and TRBJ2-7; TRBD1 is a possible D gene (5 bases). Trimming stripped 1 base from V and 0 bases from J, with 7 bases between. This CDR3 is built from 14 residues. In germline, CDR1 is MGHRA, CDR2 YSYEKL. CDR3 residues: CASSQADTSYEQYF. The CDR3 region has the DNA TGCGCCAGCAGCCAAGCGGACACCTCCTACGAGCAGTACTTC.